Listed here is a single T cell receptor beta chain. Trimming left V 5 bases short and J 0 bases short, with 5 bases between. The CDR3 loop spans 13 amino acids. Germline V gives CDR1 SGHDT, CDR2 YYEEEE. The study drew participants aged roughly 18 to 95 years from under 30 US areas. Participants were placed into cohorts based on the clinical history they reported. Source study methods: Reference gene primer amplification gave estimated nucleated cell counts. Profiled with immunoSEQ multiplex PCR; TCRdb holds only in-frame clones, not every one. D and trimming were read from the DNA, whereas the V and J calls and clone size are those reported in that table. The sample has nearly 350,000 clones, less than 90% seen once. These data come from a study of blood T cell repertoires in COVID-19. On the study more broadly: Nucleic acid was either cDNA or gDNA, and it came from T cells, B-cell-depleted T cells, or PBMCs.

The material sequenced was PBMCs or T cells enriched from blood (not recorded which). This TCR was recovered from a woman under 40 who had recovered from COVID-19. This rearrangement joins TRBV5-6 to TRBJ2-2; D not resolved. The CDR3 sequence is CASRIANTGELFF. For the CDR3, the DNA is TGTGCCAGCAGGATAGCGAACACCGGGGAGCTGTTTTTT.